Here is one TCR beta chain with its context. One end of the junction varies from germline; a read error may be responsible. The sample belongs to a study of neurological immune-mediated disorders. Germline CDR1 reads SSHAT; CDR2 reads FNYEAQ (reference sequence). The CDR3 loop spans 16 amino acids. TCRdb reanalysed the 5' RACE reads using MiXCR and keeps one entry per CDR3 protein. This sample has approximately 40,000 distinct CDR3 sequences, with 3% to 4% found just once. The rearrangement links TRBV7-7 to TRBJ1-4; 9 bases are shared with TRBD1. This receptor was taken from a man aged 30-40 years with multiple sclerosis. The sequenced sample was PBMCs. The CDR3 region is CASSLETGTGMGKLFF. CDR3 bases: TGTGCTAGCAGCTTGGAGACCGGGACAGGGATGGGAAAACTGTTTTTT.